This T cell receptor (beta chain) appears in the sequencing data of a study of T cell changes during pregnancy in multiple sclerosis. Clones were read by immunoSEQ multiplex PCR, and TCRdb kept only the in-frame ones, dropping some. Of 100,000 or so clones in the sample, roughly nine tenths were seen once. Germline V gene sequence: CDR1 LNHDA, CDR2 SQIVND (reference sequence). V shed 4 bases, J shed 4 bases, and the junction held 2 bases outside the gene matches. CDR3 size: 14 residues. The V and J genes are TRBV19 and TRBJ2-3; 10 bases line up with TRBD1. Sequenced material: peripheral blood, taken in the second trimester of pregnancy. This receptor was obtained from a female donor with multiple sclerosis, enrolled in a pregnancy study. The CDR3 region is CASSRDRGADTQYF. CDR3 DNA: TGTGCCAGTAGTAGGGACAGGGGTGCAGATACGCAGTATTTT.